This T cell receptor beta chain was identified during a study of identical twins. Study-wide points: Without tracking the same donors, conclusions rested on cross-sectional statistical analysis. Insertions were fewer in abundant cord blood beta clonotypes, whereas memory repertoires showed none of this pattern.

Via MiXCR, TCRdb re-called the 5' RACE reads, giving one row per CDR3 protein. The data hold 1.5 million to 2 million distinct CDR3 sequences, with 25% to 35% observed a single time. The junction had 5 bases not matched to a gene; V was cut back by 2 bases and J by 0 bases. From germline, CDR1 is SGHRS and CDR2 YFSETQ. This CDR3 contains 15 residues. This clonotype was observed a handful of times. What it recognizes is unknown. The TCR was taken from a newborn girl in good health. The V call is TRBV5-1, the J call TRBJ2-7; 7 nucleotides agree with TRBD2. Sequenced material: cord blood. The CDR3 DNA follows: TGCGCCAGCAGCTTCTCACTAGCGAGCTCCTACGAGCAGTACTTC. Translated: CASSFSLASSYEQYF.